This T cell receptor (beta chain) emerged from a study of shared clonotypes between healthy human individuals. Background on the study: CD4 naive cells filled three plates per donor, CD4 memory three, CD8 naive two and CD8 memory one.

Concerning this clone: As yet, its antigen is unknown.

The CDR3 runs 14 residues. With 6 bases clipped from V and 3 bases from J, the junction kept 5 bases outside the gene matches. Germline V gene lookup returns CDR1 MNHEY and CDR2 SVGAGI. Study-level points and caveats: Richness estimates generally favored naive over memory subsets. Rarefaction gave evidence that sorted-subset sequencing remained incomplete despite large depth.

CD8 cells classed as naive were CD45RO-negative and positively selected for CCR7, excluding terminally differentiated effector memory CD45RA+ cells. Original analysis: Filtering differed since immunoSEQ provided only junctions, with no quality scores. Sequenced by immunoSEQ multiplex PCR; TCRdb stores in-frame clones only, minus some. The V and J calls and clone size are taken from that table; D and trimming were inferred from the DNA. The repertoire has some 2.1 million clones, around 95% of them found once; the top ten carry less than 2%. The sequenced material came from naive CD8+ T cells from PBMCs. The chain carries TRBV6-5 and TRBJ2-7; 10 bases map to TRBD2. The TCR originated in a man aged 18 to 29 in good health. Some clones in this sample may be carry-over from other donors' samples. The DNA for the CDR3 is TGTGCCAGCAGGCGGACTAGCGGCTACTACGAGCAGTACTTC. This translates into CASRRTSGYYEQYF.